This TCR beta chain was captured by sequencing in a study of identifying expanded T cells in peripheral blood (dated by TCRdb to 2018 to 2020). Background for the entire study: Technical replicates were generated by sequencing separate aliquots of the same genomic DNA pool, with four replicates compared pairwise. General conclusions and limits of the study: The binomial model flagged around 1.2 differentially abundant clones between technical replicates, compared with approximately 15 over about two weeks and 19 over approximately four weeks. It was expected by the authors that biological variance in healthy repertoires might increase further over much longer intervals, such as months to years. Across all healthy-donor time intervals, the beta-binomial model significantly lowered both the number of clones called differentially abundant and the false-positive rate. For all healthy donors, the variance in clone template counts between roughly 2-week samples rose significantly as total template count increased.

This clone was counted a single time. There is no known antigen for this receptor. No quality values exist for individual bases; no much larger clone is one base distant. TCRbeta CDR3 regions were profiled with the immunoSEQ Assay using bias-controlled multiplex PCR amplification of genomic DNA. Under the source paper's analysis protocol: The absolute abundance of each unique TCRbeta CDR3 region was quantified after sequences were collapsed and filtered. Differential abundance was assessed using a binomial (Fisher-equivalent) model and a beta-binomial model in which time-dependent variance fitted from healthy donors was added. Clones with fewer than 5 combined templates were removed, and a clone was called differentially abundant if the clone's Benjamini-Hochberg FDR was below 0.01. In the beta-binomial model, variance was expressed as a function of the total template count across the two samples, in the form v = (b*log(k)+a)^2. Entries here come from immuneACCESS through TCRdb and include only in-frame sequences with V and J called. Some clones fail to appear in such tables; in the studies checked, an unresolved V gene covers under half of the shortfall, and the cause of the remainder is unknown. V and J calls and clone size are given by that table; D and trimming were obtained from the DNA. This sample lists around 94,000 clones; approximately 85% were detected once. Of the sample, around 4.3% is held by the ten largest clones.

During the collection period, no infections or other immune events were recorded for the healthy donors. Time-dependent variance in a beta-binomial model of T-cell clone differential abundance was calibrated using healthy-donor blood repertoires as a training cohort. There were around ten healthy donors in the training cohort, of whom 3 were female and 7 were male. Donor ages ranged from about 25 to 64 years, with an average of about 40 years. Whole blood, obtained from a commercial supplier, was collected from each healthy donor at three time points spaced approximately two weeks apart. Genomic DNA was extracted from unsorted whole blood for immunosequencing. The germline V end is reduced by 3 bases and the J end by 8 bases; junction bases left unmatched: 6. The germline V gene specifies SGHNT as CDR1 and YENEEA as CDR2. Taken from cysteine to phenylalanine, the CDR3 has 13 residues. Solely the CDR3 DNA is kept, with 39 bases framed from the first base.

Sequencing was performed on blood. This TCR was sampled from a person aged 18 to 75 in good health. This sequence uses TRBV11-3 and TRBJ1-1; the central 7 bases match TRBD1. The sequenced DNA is TGTGCCAGCAGCTTTACAACACAGGGGGAAGCTTTCTTT. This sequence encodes CASSFTTQGEAFF. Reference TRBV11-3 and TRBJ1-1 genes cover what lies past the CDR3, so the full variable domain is EAGVVQSPRYKIIEKKQPVAFWCNPISGHNTLYWYLQNLGQGPELLIRYENEEAVDDSQLPKDRFSAERLKGVDSTLKIQPAELGDSAVYLCASSFTTQGEAFFGQGTRLTVV.